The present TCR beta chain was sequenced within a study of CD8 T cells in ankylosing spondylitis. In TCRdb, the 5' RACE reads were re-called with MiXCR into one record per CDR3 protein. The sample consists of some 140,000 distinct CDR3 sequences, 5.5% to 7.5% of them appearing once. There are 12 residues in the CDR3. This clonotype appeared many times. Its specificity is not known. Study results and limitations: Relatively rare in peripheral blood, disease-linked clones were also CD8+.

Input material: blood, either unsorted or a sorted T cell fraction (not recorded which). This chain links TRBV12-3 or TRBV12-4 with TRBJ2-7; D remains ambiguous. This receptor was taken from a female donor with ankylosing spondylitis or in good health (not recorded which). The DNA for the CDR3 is TGTGCATACGGTCAAAGTGAGTACGAGCAGTACTTC. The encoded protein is CAYGQSEYEQYF.